These 16 T cell receptor beta chains came from one sample sequenced in a study of T cell repertoires in cytomegalovirus infection. In TCRdb, the reads were re-called with MiXCR into one record per CDR3 protein. The table has some 240,000 distinct CDR3 sequences, about 17% seen once; the top ten hold around half. Specimen: CD8+ T cells from PBMCs. The receptors shown here come from a human donor in good health (CMV status not recorded). Some clones in this sample may be carry-over from other donors' samples.

This clonotype was seen repeatedly, ten times or more. The chain combines TRBV7-9 with TRBJ1-1; D unresolved. Deletions cut 3 bases from V and 0 bases from J, with 11 bases between. The CDR3 has 15 amino acids. CDR1 is SEHNR and CDR2 is FQNEAQ in the germline V gene (reference sequence). The CDR3 reads CASSFLSPMNTEAFF. CDR3 bases: TGTGCCAGCAGCTTTCTATCTCCAATGAACACTGAAGCTTTCTTT.

The chain has TRBV19 and TRBJ2-5, with unresolved D. V was trimmed by 9 bases and J by 7 bases, leaving 15 bases between them. The CDR3 is 12 residues long. In germline, CDR1 is LNHDA, CDR2 SQIVND (reference sequence). In nucleotides, the CDR3 is TGTGCCAGCGGGCCCCAAGGTAGGACCCAGTACTTC. It encodes CASGPQGRTQYF.

This clonotype was counted at least ten times. This chain connects TRBV7-2 to TRBJ2-3; no reliable D call. This CDR3 has 17 amino acids. V dropped 0 bases and J dropped 2 bases, with 15 bases sitting between them. Germline V gives CDR1 SGHTA, CDR2 FQGNSA. The CDR3 bases are TGTGCCAGCAGCTTAGCGGGCAGGCGTATCCCCACAGATACGCAGTATTTT. Its translation: CASSLAGRRIPTDTQYF. The whole variable domain, remainder taken from reference TRBV7-2 and TRBJ2-3, is GAGVSQSPSNKVTEKGKDVELRCDPISGHTALYWYRQSLGQGLEFLIYFQGNSAPDKSGLPSDRFSAERTGGSVSTLTIQRTQQEDSAVYLCASSLAGRRIPTDTQYFGPGTRLTVL.

This clonotype appeared many times. The J gene is TRBJ2-5, the V gene TRBV7-2, with D possibly matching TRBD2 (5 bases). Germline V gene lookup returns CDR1 SGHTA and CDR2 FQGNSA. Trimming removed 6 bases at V and 0 bases at J, with 11 bases between. The CDR3 extends over 14 amino acids. The CDR3 loop is CASSPAGYQETQYF. CDR3 DNA: TGTGCCAGCAGTCCTGCGGGTTACCAAGAGACCCAGTACTTC.

This clonotype has a count of ten or more. The chain has TRBV7-3 and TRBJ1-1; D is unclear. Per the germline V gene, CDR1 is SGHTA and CDR2 is FQGTGA. Trimming stripped 8 bases from V and 4 bases from J, with 14 bases between. The length of the CDR3 is 13 residues. The CDR3 nucleotides are TGTGCCAGCTCCCCGGACGGAGGCACTGAAGCTTTCTTT. Amino acid sequence: CASSPDGGTEAFF.

The chain links TRBV4-2 to TRBJ1-2, with D perhaps TRBD1 (5 bases). V was pared by 0 bases and J by 1 base, with 12 bases between. The CDR3 length is 16 residues. Germline CDR1 reads LGHNA; CDR2 reads YNFKEQ. CDR3 sequence (DNA): TGTGCCAGCAGCCAAGATACGGTGACAGTTAACTATGGCTACACCTTC. Translating gives CASSQDTVTVNYGYTF.

The chain joins TRBV4-2 to TRBJ2-7, with D perhaps matching TRBD1 (5 bases). V was pared by 0 bases and J by 5 bases, with 17 bases between. The germline gives CDR1 LGHNA, CDR2 YNFKEQ. The CDR3 consists of 16 residues. The CDR3 region is CASSQDNYPGIDEQYF. The CDR3 coding sequence is TGTGCCAGCAGCCAAGATAATTACCCAGGGATTGACGAGCAGTACTTC.

This clonotype has just a few counts. V gene TRBV28 combines with J gene TRBJ2-2; maybe TRBD2 (6 bases). Germline V lookup: CDR1 MDHEN, CDR2 SYDVKM. V was pared by 4 bases and J by 5 bases, with 17 bases between. The CDR3 totals 16 residues. The CDR3 reads CASSSGDASSTGELFF. Written as DNA, the CDR3 is TGTGCCAGCAGTTCGGGGGACGCATCCTCTACCGGGGAGCTGTTTTTT. Filled out from reference TRBV28 and TRBJ2-2, the complete variable domain reads DVKVTQSSRYLVKRTGEKVFLECVQDMDHENMFWYRQDPGLGLRLIYFSYDVKMKEKGDIPEGYSVSREKKERFSLILESASTNQTSMYLCASSSGDASSTGELFFGEGSRLTVL.

The chain has TRBV7-9 and TRBJ1-6; D is undetermined. In germline, CDR1 is SEHNR, CDR2 FQNEAQ (reference sequence). There are 14 residues in the CDR3. Trimming shortened V by 6 bases and J by 7 bases, and 13 bases separated the two germline ends. The CDR3 spells CASSYPYGNSPLHF. CDR3 DNA: TGTGCCAGCAGTTACCCGTACGGGAATTCACCCCTCCACTTT.

The genes are TRBV29-1 and TRBJ2-5; D not certain. The CDR3 sequence is 12 residues long. Trimming stripped 5 bases from V and 2 bases from J, with 9 bases between. Looked up from germline, CDR1 is SQVTM and CDR2 is ANQGSEA. The CDR3 protein is CSVLQKQETQYF. The CDR3 DNA follows: TGCAGCGTTCTCCAGAAACAAGAGACCCAGTACTTC.

As concerns this clonotype: A junction end diverges from the germline sequence, so it may reflect a read error. V usage is TRBV14 and J usage is TRBJ2-4; possible D gene TRBD1, 5 bases. Germline V gene lookup returns CDR1 SGHDN and CDR2 FVKESK. The CDR3 sequence is 12 residues long. CDR3 in DNA: TGTGCCAGCAGCATAACAGGAAACATGCAGTACTTC. It translates to CASSITGNMQYF.

The rearrangement links TRBV2 to TRBJ2-7, with a weak D call TRBD2 (5 bases). CDR3 length: 13 residues. With 6 bases removed from V and 2 bases from J, the gap between germline ends came to 11 bases. Germline assignment: CDR1 SNHLY and CDR2 FYNNEI. CDR3 in amino acids: CASRPGDAYEQYF. Here the CDR3 DNA reads TGTGCCAGCAGGCCCGGGGATGCCTACGAGCAGTACTTC.

At least ten counts were recorded for this clonotype. This chain uses TRBV12-3 or TRBV12-4 with TRBJ2-7; the D is unclear. The length of the CDR3 is 13 residues. V was pared by 3 bases and J by 2 bases, with 8 bases between. The CDR3 reads CASSLAPPYEQYF. The CDR3 DNA reads as TGTGCCAGCAGTTTGGCCCCTCCCTACGAGCAGTACTTC.

At least ten counts were recorded for this clonotype. The chain couples TRBV4-1 to TRBJ1-3; 9 bases line up with TRBD1. J lost 0 bases, V lost 1 base, and 13 bases had no gene match. The germline gives CDR1 MGHRA, CDR2 YSYEKL. This CDR3 contains 20 residues. CDR3: CASSQGVSGTGNRSGNTIYF. Here the CDR3 DNA reads TGCGCCAGCAGCCAAGGGGTTTCCGGGACAGGGAACCGCTCTGGAAACACCATATATTTT.

This clonotype has a count of ten or more. This chain uses TRBV7-2 with TRBJ2-3, with 7 bases identical to TRBD2. Germline V gives CDR1 SGHTA, CDR2 FQGNSA. This CDR3 comprises 15 residues. V was clipped by 3 bases and J by 4 bases; unmatched bases: 7. The CDR3 loop is CASSFGTTRADTQYF. Written as DNA, the CDR3 is TGTGCCAGCAGCTTCGGGACTACCCGGGCAGATACGCAGTATTTT.

This clonotype was seen ten or more times. This chain links TRBV7-2 with TRBJ2-3; D remains unclear. The germline CDR1 and CDR2 sequences are SGHTA and FQGNSA. Trimming took off 0 bases at V and 2 bases at J, with 9 bases between the two ends. The CDR3 spans 15 residues. The CDR3 DNA reads as TGTGCCAGCAGCTTAGCCCCAAGCATCACAGATACGCAGTATTTT. The encoded protein is CASSLAPSITDTQYF.